A single sample is the source of the 31 T cell receptor beta chains below, sequenced in a study of blood T cell repertoires in COVID-19. Sequencing used immunoSEQ multiplex PCR; TCRdb keeps in-frame clones, though not all of them. The top ten hold around 6.3% of the sample, which has approximately 120,000 clones, approximately 85% seen once. Sequenced input: peripheral blood. The receptors were gathered from a man aged 80 or over with active or convalescent COVID-19.

This chain joins TRBV24-1 and TRBJ1-1, with D maybe TRBD1 (6 bases). There are 14 residues in the CDR3. The germline CDR1 and CDR2 sequences are KGHDR and SFDVKD. The V end was cut by 4 bases, the J end by 3 bases, with 11 bases between. The CDR3 sequence is CATSDGGQDTEAFF. The DNA of the CDR3 is TGTGCCACCAGTGACGGGGGGCAGGACACTGAAGCTTTCTTT.

The DNA for the CDR3 is TGTGCCAGCAGCTCAGGGGGCACTGAAGCTTTCTTT. Protein sequence: CASSSGGTEAFF. The J gene is TRBJ1-1, the V gene TRBV28, with TRBD1 matching 7 bases. This CDR3 has 12 residues. V lost 6 bases and J lost 4; bases outside the gene matches: 2. The germline V gene has CDR1 MDHEN and CDR2 SYDVKM.

The count of this clone is one. V is TRBV29-1 and J is TRBJ1-5, with TRBD1 identical over 8 bases. The CDR3 is 14 residues long. Germline loops: CDR1 SQVTM, CDR2 ANQGSEA. The junction had 4 bases not matched to a gene; V was cut back by 6 bases and J by 0 bases. In DNA, the CDR3 is TGCAGCGTCCAGACAGGGGATAGCAATCAGCCCCAGCATTTT. Translated, it gives CSVQTGDSNQPQHF. Filled out from reference TRBV29-1 and TRBJ1-5, the complete variable domain reads SAVISQKPSRDICQRGTSLTIQCQVDSQVTMMFWYRQQPGQSLTLIATANQGSEATYESGFVIDKFPISRPNLTFSTLTVSNMSPEDSSIYLCSVQTGDSNQPQHFGDGTRLSIL.

The chain recombines TRBV19 with TRBJ1-1, with TRBD1 matching 7 bases. Germline trimming cut 4 bases from V and 6 bases from J; bases unmatched to any gene: 8. CDR3 length equals 14 residues. Germline CDR1 and CDR2: LNHDA and SQIVND (reference sequence). CDR3 DNA sequence: TGTGCCAGTAGTACCATCACAGGGGTAGCTGAAGCTTTCTTT. Protein product: CASSTITGVAEAFF.

Regarding this clone: A much larger clone lies a single base off, so this may be a read error. The chain combines TRBV5-4 with TRBJ2-2; D gene ambiguous. V lost 0 bases, J lost 4 bases, and 7 bases lay in between. The CDR3 consists of 14 residues. Germline CDR1 SGHNT, CDR2 YYREEE (reference sequence). CDR3 DNA: TGTGCCAGCAGCTTGGACAGTCGCACCGGGGAGCTGTTTTTT. Amino acid sequence: CASSLDSRTGELFF.

The chain carries TRBV19 and TRBJ2-4, with TRBD1 identical over 8 bases. CDR1 and CDR2 from the germline V gene are LNHDA and SQIVND (reference sequence). After removal of 3 bases from V and 2 bases from J, the junction contained 9 bases not matched to a gene. The CDR3 has 17 amino acids. The CDR3 DNA is TGTGCCAGTAGTATGGCCGGACAGGGACTCTCCAAAAACATTCAGTACTTC. Translation gives CASSMAGQGLSKNIQYF.

The rearrangement joins TRBV28 to TRBJ2-5; perhaps TRBD2 as D (5 bases). Trimming pared 7 bases from V and 3 bases from J, leaving 6 bases between. This CDR3 has 11 amino acids. In germline, CDR1 is MDHEN, CDR2 SYDVKM. The CDR3, as DNA: TGTGCCAGCACCGGGGAAGAGACCCAGTACTTC. It encodes CASTGEETQYF.

The chain couples TRBV3-1 (or the pseudogene TRBV3-2) to TRBJ2-3, with 9 positions matching TRBD2. The V gene's germline CDR1 is LGHDT and CDR2 YNNKEL (reference sequence). This CDR3 contains 15 residues. The V gene end was trimmed by 2 bases and the J gene end by 6 bases; junction bases not matched to a gene: 6. The CDR3 DNA sequence: TGTGCCAGCAGCCAAAGAGCGGGGGGCGTGGATACGCAGTATTTT. Translated: CASSQRAGGVDTQYF.

The chain recombines TRBV7-2 with TRBJ2-2; 7 bases agree with TRBD2. Germline-derived CDR1 and CDR2 are SGHTA and FQGNSA. This CDR3 spans 18 amino acids. V lost 5 bases and J lost 3; bases outside the gene matches: 15. In nucleotides, the CDR3 is TGTGCCAGCAGCCTACGCCTCAGCGGGAAGGTCGACACCGGGGAGCTGTTTTTT. It yields the protein CASSLRLSGKVDTGELFF.

The rearrangement uses TRBV7-9 and TRBJ1-3; 8 bases map to TRBD1. This CDR3 has 13 amino acids. J lost 2 bases, V lost 9 bases, and 3 bases had no gene match. CDR1 SEHNR and CDR2 FQNEAQ come from the germline V gene (reference sequence). CDR3 residues: CASIQGAGNTIYF. The CDR3 DNA reads TGTGCCAGTATACAGGGGGCTGGAAACACCATATATTTT. The entire variable domain, with the rest obtained from reference TRBV7-9 and TRBJ1-3, is as follows: DTGVSQNPRHKITKRGQNVTFRCDPISEHNRLYWYRQTLGQGPEFLTYFQNEAQLEKSRLLSDRFSAERPKGSFSTLEIQRTEQGDSAMYLCASIQGAGNTIYFGEGSWLTVV.

This sequence joins TRBV13 and TRBJ2-7; D is perhaps TRBD1 (6 bases). V gave up 5 bases and J gave up 5 bases, with 16 bases separating them. CDR1 is PRHDT and CDR2 is FYEKMQ in the germline V gene (reference sequence). CDR3 length equals 14 residues. In nucleotides, the CDR3 is TGTGCCAGCAGCCCGTTGGGGGCCCGAAACGAGCAGTACTTC. It is translated as CASSPLGARNEQYF.

J is TRBJ2-3 and V is TRBV27; 11 bases are shared with TRBD2. Germline loops: CDR1 MNHEY, CDR2 SMNVEV (reference sequence). This CDR3 spans 19 amino acids. V lost 3 bases to trimming and J lost 3 bases; unmatched junction nucleotides: 14. The CDR3 here is CASSFGELAGGSKTDTQYF. The DNA of the CDR3 is TGTGCCAGCAGTTTCGGTGAGCTAGCGGGGGGCTCTAAGACAGATACGCAGTATTTT.

The chain uses TRBV4-1 and TRBJ2-5; TRBD2 might be the D (6 bases). Trimming left V 5 bases short and J 5 bases short, with 12 bases between. The germline V gene encodes CDR1 MGHRA and CDR2 YSYEKL. The CDR3 is 13 amino acids. CDR3: CASSATRVETQYF. CDR3 bases: TGCGCCAGCAGCGCGACTAGGGTCGAGACCCAGTACTTC.

The CDR3 region is CASSFSQGETQYF. CDR3 sequence (DNA): TGTGCCAGCAGCTTTTCGCAGGGGGAGACCCAGTACTTC. The chain uses TRBV7-9 and TRBJ2-5; D is perhaps TRBD1 (6 bases). There are 13 residues in the CDR3. The V end lost 3 bases, the J end lost 5 bases, and 10 bases lay between the germline ends. The germline V gene encodes CDR1 SEHNR and CDR2 FQNEAQ (reference sequence).

In DNA, the CDR3 is TGTGCCAGCAGTGACGACTGGGGGGGATACAATGAGCAGTTCTTC. Its protein is CASSDDWGGYNEQFF. V is TRBV6-4 and J is TRBJ2-1, with 7 nucleotides matching TRBD2. Per germline, CDR1 MRHNA and CDR2 SNTAGT. V shed 2 bases, J shed 4 bases, and the junction held 5 bases outside the gene matches. This CDR3 contains 15 residues.

The sample holds a few counts of this clone. The chain employs TRBV3-1 (or the pseudogene TRBV3-2) and TRBJ2-2, with 8 bases that match TRBD1. The V segment lost 5 bases and the J segment 7 bases; nucleotides outside the gene matches: 9. The CDR3 runs 15 residues. Germline V lookup: CDR1 LGHDT, CDR2 YNNKEL (reference sequence). The CDR3 region is CASSTGQAKGGELFF. CDR3 nucleotide sequence: TGTGCCAGCAGCACGGGACAGGCAAAGGGCGGGGAGCTGTTTTTT.

This rearrangement joins TRBV5-6 to TRBJ2-5; maybe TRBD1 (6 bases). Germline V gives CDR1 SGHDT, CDR2 YYEEEE. V lost 6 bases to trimming and J lost 5 bases, with 14 bases between them. The CDR3 consists of 13 residues. CDR3 nucleotides: TGTGCCAGCAACACTAGGGGGATCGAGACCCAGTACTTC. It translates to CASNTRGIETQYF.

The V and J genes are TRBV3-1 (or the pseudogene TRBV3-2) and TRBJ2-1, with TRBD2 identical over 11 bases. V lost 3 bases to trimming and J lost 0 bases; unmatched junction nucleotides: 4. Per germline, CDR1 LGHDT and CDR2 YNNKEL (reference sequence). There are 17 residues in the CDR3. The CDR3 loop is CASSQASGGRSYNEQFF. In DNA, the CDR3 is TGTGCCAGCAGCCAGGCTAGCGGGGGGCGCTCCTACAATGAGCAGTTCTTC.

The chain carries TRBV27 and TRBJ1-2; 12 positions agree with TRBD1. CDR1 and CDR2 (germline): MNHEY, SMNVEV (reference sequence). The CDR3 is 15 residues long. The V segment lost 5 bases and the J segment 4 bases; nucleotides outside the gene matches: 5. CDR3 nucleotides: TGTGCCAGCAGTCCCCGGGACAGGGGGCCCTATGGCTACACCTTC. Amino acids: CASSPRDRGPYGYTF.

The chain links TRBV7-2 to TRBJ1-6; the match to TRBD1 covers 7 bases. With 5 bases clipped from V and 2 bases from J, the junction kept 6 bases outside the gene matches. CDR3 length: 16 amino acids. Germline-derived CDR1 and CDR2 are SGHTA and FQGNSA. The CDR3 DNA reads as TGTGCCAGCAGCAAAGGACAGGCCGCCTATAATTCACCCCTCCACTTT. It yields the protein CASSKGQAAYNSPLHF. The whole variable domain, remainder taken from reference TRBV7-2 and TRBJ1-6, is GAGVSQSPSNKVTEKGKDVELRCDPISGHTALYWYRQSLGQGLEFLIYFQGNSAPDKSGLPSDRFSAERTGGSVSTLTIQRTQQEDSAVYLCASSKGQAAYNSPLHFGNGTRLTVT.

The chain carries TRBV4-1 and TRBJ2-3, with a tentative D call TRBD2 (7 bases). This CDR3 contains 17 residues. The germline V and J ends were trimmed by 3 bases and 0 bases, with 16 bases remaining between them. Per germline, CDR1 MGHRA and CDR2 YSYEKL. The CDR3 bases are TGCGCCAGCAGCCAGGGGGGGCGGGGGCCTAGCACAGATACGCAGTATTTT. It is translated as CASSQGGRGPSTDTQYF.

The genes are TRBV28 and TRBJ1-6; 8 nucleotides line up with TRBD1. This CDR3 has 13 residues. Germline V lookup: CDR1 MDHEN, CDR2 SYDVKM. After removal of 9 bases from V and 10 bases from J, the junction contained 8 bases not matched to a gene. CDR3 region: CASGQGAGSPLHF. The DNA of the CDR3 is TGTGCCAGTGGACAGGGTGCGGGCTCACCCCTCCACTTT.

The chain couples TRBV7-2 to TRBJ2-1, with 7 bases fitting TRBD2. The CDR3 has 13 amino acids. V shed 4 bases and J 9 bases; nucleotides not matched to a gene: 6. Germline V CDR1 and CDR2: SGHTA, FQGNSA. CDR3 nucleotides: TGTGCCAGCAGCTATAGCGGGCAGGTTGAGCAGTTCTTC. It codes for CASSYSGQVEQFF.

The V and J genes are TRBV6-5 and TRBJ1-2, with TRBD1 matching 8 bases. CDR3 size: 15 residues. From germline, CDR1 is MNHEY and CDR2 SVGAGI. The trim removed 2 bases at V and 8 bases at J, leaving 10 bases unmatched. The CDR3, as DNA: TGTGCCAGCAGTTACGATCTTCAGGGGGCGCGGGGCTACACCTTC. Amino acid sequence: CASSYDLQGARGYTF.

This chain joins TRBV7-2 and TRBJ1-2, with D maybe TRBD1 (5 bases). The CDR3 sequence is 15 residues long. V lost 1 base and J 8 bases, leaving 17 bases between the germline ends. Per germline, CDR1 SGHTA and CDR2 FQGNSA. CDR3 region: CASSLDPGQGKGYTF. CDR3 sequence (DNA): TGTGCCAGCAGCTTAGACCCCGGGCAGGGAAAAGGCTACACCTTC.

This chain links TRBV4-1 with TRBJ2-7; 9 bases are a match to TRBD1. The CDR3 is 15 residues long. CDR1 is MGHRA, CDR2 YSYEKL, per germline. Trimming at V came to 0 bases and at J to 3 bases, leaving 3 bases not matched to a gene. In DNA form, the CDR3 reads TGCGCCAGCAGCCAAGATACAGGGGGCTTCTACGAGCAGTACTTC. Translation: CASSQDTGGFYEQYF.

The chain recombines TRBV6-5 with TRBJ1-3; 8 nucleotides line up with TRBD1. The CDR3 totals 15 residues. Germline V gives CDR1 MNHEY, CDR2 SVGAGI. Germline trimming cut 0 bases from V and 4 bases from J; bases unmatched to any gene: 2. CDR3 protein: CASSYSRGLGNTIYF. In DNA, the CDR3 is TGTGCCAGCAGTTACTCCAGGGGGCTAGGAAACACCATATATTTT.

The genes are TRBV5-1 and TRBJ1-3, with TRBD1 identical over 7 bases. V trimming: 4 bases; J trimming: 4 bases; junction bases outside the gene matches: 5. The CDR3 sequence is 14 residues long. Germline CDR1 reads SGHRS; CDR2 reads YFSETQ. CDR3 in DNA: TGCGCCAGCAGCATTGGGACAGCCGGAAACACCATATATTTT. It specifies CASSIGTAGNTIYF.

The chain combines TRBV7-9 with TRBJ2-5, with D perhaps TRBD1 (5 bases). There are 13 residues in the CDR3. Trimming cost V 4 bases and J 4 bases, with 10 bases left between them. Germline V CDR1 and CDR2: SEHNR, FQNEAQ (reference sequence). CDR3 sequence reads: CASSSQGPETQYF. CDR3 nucleotides: TGTGCCAGCAGCTCCCAGGGTCCAGAGACCCAGTACTTC.

This clone turned up a few times. The rearrangement links TRBV28 to TRBJ2-3; 7 bases map to TRBD2. Per the germline V gene, CDR1 is MDHEN and CDR2 is SYDVKM. The CDR3 loop spans 15 amino acids. The trim removed 3 bases at V and 2 bases at J, leaving 5 bases unmatched. Here the CDR3 reads CASSFQRGLTDTQYF. Written as DNA, the CDR3 is TGTGCCAGCAGTTTCCAGCGGGGACTCACAGATACGCAGTATTTT.

This clone has just one count. J is TRBJ2-4 and V is TRBV25-1; TRBD1 matches 9 bases. The germline CDR1 and CDR2 sequences are MGHDK and SYGVNS. CDR3 length equals 15 residues. Losses at the gene ends were 6 bases for V and 8 bases for J; bases not matched to a gene: 11. The CDR3 DNA follows: TGTGCCAGCAGACGAGGGGGGACAGGGTATGACATTCAGTACTTC. This codes for CASRRGGTGYDIQYF.